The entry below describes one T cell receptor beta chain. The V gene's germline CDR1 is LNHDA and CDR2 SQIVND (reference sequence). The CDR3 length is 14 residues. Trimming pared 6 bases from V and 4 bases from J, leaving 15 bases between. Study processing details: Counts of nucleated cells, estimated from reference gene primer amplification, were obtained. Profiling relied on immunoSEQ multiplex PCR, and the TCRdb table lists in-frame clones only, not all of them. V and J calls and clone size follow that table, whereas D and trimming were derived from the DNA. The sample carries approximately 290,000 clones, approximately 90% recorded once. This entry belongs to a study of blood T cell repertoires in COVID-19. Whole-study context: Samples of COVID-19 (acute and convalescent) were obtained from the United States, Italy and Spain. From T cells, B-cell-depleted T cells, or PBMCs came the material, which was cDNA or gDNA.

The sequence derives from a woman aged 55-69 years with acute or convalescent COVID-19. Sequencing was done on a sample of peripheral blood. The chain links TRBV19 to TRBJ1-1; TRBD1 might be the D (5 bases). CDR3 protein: CASRVPGWLTEAFF. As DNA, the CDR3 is TGTGCCAGTAGAGTTCCAGGGTGGCTCACTGAAGCTTTCTTT. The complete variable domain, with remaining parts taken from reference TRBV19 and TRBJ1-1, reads DGGITQSPKYLFRKEGQNVTLSCEQNLNHDAMYWYRQDPGQGLRLIYYSQIVNDFQKGDIAEGYSVSREKKESFPLTVTSAQKNPTAFYLCASRVPGWLTEAFFGQGTRLTVV.